The 3 T cell receptor beta chains below come from one sample, sequenced in a study of T cell changes during pregnancy in multiple sclerosis. Some clones are missing from TCRdb's copy, which holds only in-frame ones; the method was immunoSEQ multiplex PCR. The table shows more than 55,000 clones, with roughly 91% occurring only once. The source material was peripheral blood, sampled in the third trimester of pregnancy. The receptors shown here come from a female donor in good health, enrolled as a control in a pregnancy study.

This sequence joins TRBV5-4 and TRBJ1-1; TRBD1 matches at 9 bases. V trimming: 2 bases; J trimming: 8 bases; junction bases outside the gene matches: 7. There are 14 residues in the CDR3. The germline V gene has CDR1 SGHNT and CDR2 YYREEE (reference sequence). CDR3 DNA: TGTGCCAGCAGCTTCACCTCCGGGACAGGGGAAGCTTTCTTT. Amino acids: CASSFTSGTGEAFF.

The V and J genes are TRBV28 and TRBJ1-5, with no clear D. Trimming took 5 bases from V and 2 from J, leaving 4 bases between them. This CDR3 has 12 amino acids. CDR1 is MDHEN, CDR2 SYDVKM, per germline. The CDR3: CASSEGNQPQHF. DNA for the CDR3: TGTGCCAGCAGTGAGGGCAATCAGCCCCAGCATTTT.

CDR3: CASSGTGSYEQYF. The CDR3, as DNA: TGTGCCAGCAGCGGGACAGGTTCCTACGAGCAGTACTTC. The chain joins TRBV7-2 to TRBJ2-7; 8 nucleotides line up with TRBD1. The CDR3 sequence is 13 residues long. V was pared by 5 bases and J by 1 base, with 1 base of the junction left unmatched. CDR1 and CDR2 (germline): SGHTA, FQGNSA.